The T cell receptor (beta chain) under discussion was sequenced for a study of T cell responses to AZD1222 COVID-19 vaccine. Points on this clone: The target antigen is unknown.

Analysis merged second doses at about 4 or about 12 weeks. Sequencing was performed with immunoSEQ multiplex PCR; in TCRdb, only in-frame clones are kept and a portion is missing. This table holds over 150,000 clones, 88% found once. Study observations and caveats: When two AZD1222 doses had been given, Spike-specific TCR breadth and depth rose. It should be noted that donors were predominantly white British and more often female, and clonal diversity was possibly underestimated. Just a handful of AZD1222 recipients tested seropositive at baseline.

V was clipped by 5 bases and J by 6 bases, with 20 bases between them. The CDR3 covers 15 residues. The germline CDR1 and CDR2 sequences are SGHNT and YYREEE (reference sequence). The sequencing here drew on peripheral blood, taken 28 days after the second AZD1222 dose. The rearrangement uses TRBV5-4 and TRBJ1-1; D is perhaps TRBD1 (5 bases). This sequence originates from an adult who received the AZD1222 COVID-19 vaccine. The CDR3 region is CASREGPGFSAEAFF. The CDR3 region has the DNA TGTGCCAGCAGAGAGGGGCCAGGGTTTTCCGCTGAAGCTTTCTTT. The entire variable domain, with the rest obtained from reference TRBV5-4 and TRBJ1-1, is as follows: ETGVTQSPTHLIKTRGQQVTLRCSSQSGHNTVSWYQQALGQGPQFIFQYYREEENGRGNFPPRFSGLQFPNYSSELNVNALELDDSALYLCASREGPGFSAEAFFGQGTRLTVV.